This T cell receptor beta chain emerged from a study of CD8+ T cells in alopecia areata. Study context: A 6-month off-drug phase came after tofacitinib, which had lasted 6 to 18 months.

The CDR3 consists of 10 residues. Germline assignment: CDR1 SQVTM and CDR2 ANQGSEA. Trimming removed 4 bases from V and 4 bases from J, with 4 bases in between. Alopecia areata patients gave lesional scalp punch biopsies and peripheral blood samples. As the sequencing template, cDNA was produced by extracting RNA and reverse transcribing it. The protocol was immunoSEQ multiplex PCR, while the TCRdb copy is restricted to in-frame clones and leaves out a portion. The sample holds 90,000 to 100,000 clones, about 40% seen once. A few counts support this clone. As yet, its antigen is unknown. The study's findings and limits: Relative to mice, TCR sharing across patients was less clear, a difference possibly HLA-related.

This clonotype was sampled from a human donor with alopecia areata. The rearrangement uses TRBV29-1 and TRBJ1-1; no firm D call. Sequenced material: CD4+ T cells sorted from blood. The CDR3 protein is CSVVVTEAFF. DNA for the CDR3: TGCAGCGTTGTTGTCACTGAAGCTTTCTTT.